The clone carrying this T cell receptor (beta chain) was seen a few times. Repertoires were generated with immunoSEQ multiplex PCR, while TCRdb's copy carries only in-frame clones and drops some. The data show approximately 110,000 clones, approximately 62% seen once. The data were taken from a study of blood T cell repertoires in COVID-19. Per germline, CDR1 SGDLS and CDR2 YYNGEE. CDR3 length: 15 residues. Trimming took off 2 bases at V and 3 bases at J, with 12 bases between the two ends. The sequence came from a man at least 80 years old with acute or convalescent COVID-19. This chain links TRBV9 with TRBJ1-3, with D maybe TRBD1 (5 bases). The sample taken for sequencing was peripheral blood. In DNA form, the CDR3 reads TGTGCCAGCAGCGTGGGGCAGACGGGTGGAAACACCATATATTTT. Protein product: CASSVGQTGGNTIYF.